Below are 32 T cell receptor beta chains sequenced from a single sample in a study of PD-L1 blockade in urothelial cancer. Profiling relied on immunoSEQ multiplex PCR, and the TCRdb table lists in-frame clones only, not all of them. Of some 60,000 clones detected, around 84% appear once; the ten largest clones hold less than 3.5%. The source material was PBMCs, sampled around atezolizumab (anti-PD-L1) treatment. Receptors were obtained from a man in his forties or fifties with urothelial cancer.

The CDR3 region has the DNA TGCGCCAGCAGCTTGGGCGGGACCAACACCGGGGAGCTGTTTTTT. This encodes CASSLGGTNTGELFF. The chain joins TRBV5-1 to TRBJ2-2; TRBD2 might be the D (6 bases). Germline V gene data show CDR1 as SGHRS and CDR2 as YFSETQ. This CDR3 contains 15 residues. V was clipped by 0 bases and J by 2 bases, with 8 bases between them.

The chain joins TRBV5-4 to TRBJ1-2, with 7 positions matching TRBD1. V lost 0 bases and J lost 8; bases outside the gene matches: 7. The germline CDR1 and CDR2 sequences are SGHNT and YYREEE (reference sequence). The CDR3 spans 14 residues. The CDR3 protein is CASSLDRGTDGYTF. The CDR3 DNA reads TGTGCCAGCAGCTTGGACAGGGGAACGGACGGCTACACCTTC.

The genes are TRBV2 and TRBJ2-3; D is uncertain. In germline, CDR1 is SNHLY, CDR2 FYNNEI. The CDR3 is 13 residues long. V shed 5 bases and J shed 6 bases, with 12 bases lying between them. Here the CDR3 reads CASSQRPSDTQYF. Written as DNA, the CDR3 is TGTGCCAGCAGTCAGCGTCCCAGCGATACGCAGTATTTT.

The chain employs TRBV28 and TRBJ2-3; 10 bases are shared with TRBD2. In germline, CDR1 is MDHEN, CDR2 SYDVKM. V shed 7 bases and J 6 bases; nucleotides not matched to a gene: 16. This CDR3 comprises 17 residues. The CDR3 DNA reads TGTGCCAGCAAAAGGGGCCTAGCGGGAGCGGGTCGGGATACGCAGTATTTT. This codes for CASKRGLAGAGRDTQYF.

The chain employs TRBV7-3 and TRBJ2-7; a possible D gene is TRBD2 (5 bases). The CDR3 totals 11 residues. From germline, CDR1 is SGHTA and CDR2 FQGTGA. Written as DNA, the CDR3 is TGTGGTGGACTCCCGACCTACGAGCAGTACTTC. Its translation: CGGLPTYEQYF.

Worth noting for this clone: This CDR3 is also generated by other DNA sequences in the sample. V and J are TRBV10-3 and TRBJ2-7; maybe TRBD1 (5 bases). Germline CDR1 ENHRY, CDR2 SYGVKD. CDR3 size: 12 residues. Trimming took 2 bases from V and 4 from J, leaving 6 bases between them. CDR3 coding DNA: TGTGCCATCAGTGAGAGGGGATACGAGCAGTACTTC. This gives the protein CAISERGYEQYF.

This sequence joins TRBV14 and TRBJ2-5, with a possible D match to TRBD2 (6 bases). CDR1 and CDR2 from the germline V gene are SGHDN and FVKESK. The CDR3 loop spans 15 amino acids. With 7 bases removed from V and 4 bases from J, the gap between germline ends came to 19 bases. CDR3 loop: CASTFSGFSGETQYF. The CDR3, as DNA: TGTGCCAGCACCTTTAGCGGCTTTAGCGGAGAGACCCAGTACTTC. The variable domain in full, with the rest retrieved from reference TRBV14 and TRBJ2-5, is EAGVTQFPSHSVIEKGQTVTLRCDPISGHDNLYWYRRVMGKEIKFLLHFVKESKQDESGMPNNRFLAERTGGTYSTLKVQPAELEDSGVYFCASTFSGFSGETQYFGPGTRLLVL.

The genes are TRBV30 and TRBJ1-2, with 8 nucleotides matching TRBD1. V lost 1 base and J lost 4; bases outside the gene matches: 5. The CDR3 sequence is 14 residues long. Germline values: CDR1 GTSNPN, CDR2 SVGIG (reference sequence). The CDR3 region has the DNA TGTGCCTGGAGTGGCTCAGGGGGCTCCTATGGCTACACCTTC. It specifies CAWSGSGGSYGYTF. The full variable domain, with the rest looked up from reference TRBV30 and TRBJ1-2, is SQTIHQWPATLVQPVGSPLSLECTVEGTSNPNLYWYRQAAGRGLQLLFYSVGIGQISSEVPQNLSASRPQDRQFILSSKKLLLSDSGFYLCAWSGSGGSYGYTFGSGTRLTVV.

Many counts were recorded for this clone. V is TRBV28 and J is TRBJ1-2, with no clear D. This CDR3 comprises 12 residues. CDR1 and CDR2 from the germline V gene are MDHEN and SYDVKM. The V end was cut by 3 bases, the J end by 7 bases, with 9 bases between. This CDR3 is CASSLNLAGYTF. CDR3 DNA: TGTGCCAGCAGTTTGAACTTAGCTGGCTACACCTTC.

The DNA of the CDR3 is TGCGCCAGCAGCTCGGACAGCCAACAAGAGACCCAGTACTTC. This encodes CASSSDSQQETQYF. The chain employs TRBV5-1 and TRBJ2-5, with TRBD1 as a possible D gene (6 bases). The germline gives CDR1 SGHRS, CDR2 YFSETQ. V lost 3 bases and J lost 2, with 11 bases in between. There are 14 residues in the CDR3.

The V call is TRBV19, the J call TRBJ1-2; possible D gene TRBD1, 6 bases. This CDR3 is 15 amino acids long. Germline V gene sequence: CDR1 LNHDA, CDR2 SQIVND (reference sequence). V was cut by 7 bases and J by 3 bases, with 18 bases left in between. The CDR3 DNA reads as TGTGCCAGTACCCAAGAGGAGCAGGGGCACTATGGCTACACCTTC. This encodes CASTQEEQGHYGYTF.

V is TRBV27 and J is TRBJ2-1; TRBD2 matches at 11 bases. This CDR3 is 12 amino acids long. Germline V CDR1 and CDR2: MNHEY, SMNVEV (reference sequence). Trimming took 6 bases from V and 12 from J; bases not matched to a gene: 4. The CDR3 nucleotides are TGTGCCAGCAGAACTAGCGGGAGTTTGCAGTTCTTC. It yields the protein CASRTSGSLQFF.

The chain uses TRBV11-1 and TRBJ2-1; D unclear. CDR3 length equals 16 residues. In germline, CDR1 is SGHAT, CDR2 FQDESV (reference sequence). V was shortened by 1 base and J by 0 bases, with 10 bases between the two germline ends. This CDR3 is CASSLVLQSSYNEQFF. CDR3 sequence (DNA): TGTGCCAGCAGCTTAGTACTCCAAAGCTCCTACAATGAGCAGTTCTTC.

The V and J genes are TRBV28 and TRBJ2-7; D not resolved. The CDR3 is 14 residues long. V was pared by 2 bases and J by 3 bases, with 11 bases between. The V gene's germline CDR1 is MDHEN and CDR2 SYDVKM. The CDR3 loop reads CASSLVPTHYEQYF. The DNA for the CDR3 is TGTGCCAGCAGTTTAGTCCCGACACACTACGAGCAGTACTTC.

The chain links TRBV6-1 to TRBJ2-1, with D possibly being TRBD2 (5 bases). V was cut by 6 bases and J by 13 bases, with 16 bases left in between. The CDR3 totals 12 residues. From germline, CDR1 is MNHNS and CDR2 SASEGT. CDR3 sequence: CASSPSWTAQFF. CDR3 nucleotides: TGTGCCAGCAGCCCGAGCTGGACTGCTCAGTTCTTC.

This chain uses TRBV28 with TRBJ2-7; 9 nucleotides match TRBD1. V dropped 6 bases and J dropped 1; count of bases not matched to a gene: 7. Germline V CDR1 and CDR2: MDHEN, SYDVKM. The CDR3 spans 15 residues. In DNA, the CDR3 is TGTGCCAGCAGCCCACAGGGACAGGGATCCTACGAGCAGTACTTC. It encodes CASSPQGQGSYEQYF.

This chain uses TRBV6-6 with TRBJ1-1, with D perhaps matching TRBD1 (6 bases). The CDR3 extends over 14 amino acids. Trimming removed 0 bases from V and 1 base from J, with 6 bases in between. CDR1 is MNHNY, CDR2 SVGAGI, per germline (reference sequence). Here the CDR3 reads CASSYSGANTEAFF. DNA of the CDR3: TGTGCCAGCAGTTACTCGGGGGCGAACACTGAAGCTTTCTTT.

CDR3: CASTPGRVGLRNYEQYF. The CDR3, as DNA: TGTGCCAGCACCCCGGGCCGGGTGGGGCTCCGGAACTACGAGCAGTACTTC. The V call is TRBV7-9, the J call TRBJ2-7; the D gene is possibly TRBD1 (5 bases). CDR1 and CDR2 (germline): SEHNR, FQNEAQ (reference sequence). Trimming took 7 bases from V and 3 from J, leaving 25 bases between them. The CDR3 has 17 amino acids.

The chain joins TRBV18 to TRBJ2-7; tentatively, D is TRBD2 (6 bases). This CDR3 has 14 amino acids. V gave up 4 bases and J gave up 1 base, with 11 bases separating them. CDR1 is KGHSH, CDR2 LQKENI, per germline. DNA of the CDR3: TGTGCCAGCTCACAGGAGGGGCTTTCCTACGAGCAGTACTTC. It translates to CASSQEGLSYEQYF.

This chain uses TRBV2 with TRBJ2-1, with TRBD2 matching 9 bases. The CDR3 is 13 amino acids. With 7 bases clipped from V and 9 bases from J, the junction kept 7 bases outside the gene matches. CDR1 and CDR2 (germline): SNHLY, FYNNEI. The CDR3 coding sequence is TGTGCCAGCAAGGGCGGGAGGGCCGGTGAGCAGTTCTTC. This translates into CASKGGRAGEQFF. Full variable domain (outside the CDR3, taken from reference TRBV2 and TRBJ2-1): EPEVTQTPSHQVTQMGQEVILRCVPISNHLYFYWYRQILGQKVEFLVSFYNNEISEKSEIFDDQFSVERPDGSNFTLKIRSTKLEDSAMYFCASKGGRAGEQFFGPGTRLTVL.

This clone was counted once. CDR3 DNA: TGTGCCAGCAGCTCGCGGACGGACAGGGGATTTTTTGCAGATACGCAGTATTTT. Translating it yields CASSSRTDRGFFADTQYF. This sequence joins TRBV5-6 and TRBJ2-3, with TRBD1 matching 9 bases. Germline V CDR1 and CDR2: SGHDT, YYEEEE. There are 18 residues in the CDR3. The ends lost 3 bases at V and 4 bases at J; junction bases unmatched: 15.

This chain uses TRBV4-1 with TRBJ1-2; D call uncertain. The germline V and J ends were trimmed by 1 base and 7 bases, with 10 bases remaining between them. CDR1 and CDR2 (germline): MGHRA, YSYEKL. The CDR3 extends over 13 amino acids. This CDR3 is CASSQVPGSGYTF. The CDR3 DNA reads TGCGCCAGCAGCCAAGTTCCGGGTTCTGGCTACACCTTC.

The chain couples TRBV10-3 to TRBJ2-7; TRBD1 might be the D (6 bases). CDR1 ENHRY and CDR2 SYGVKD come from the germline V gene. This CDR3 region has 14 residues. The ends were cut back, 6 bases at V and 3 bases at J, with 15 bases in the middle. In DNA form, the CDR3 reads TGTGCCATCAGAACGCCAGGGGCGAACTACGAGCAGTACTTC. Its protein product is CAIRTPGANYEQYF.

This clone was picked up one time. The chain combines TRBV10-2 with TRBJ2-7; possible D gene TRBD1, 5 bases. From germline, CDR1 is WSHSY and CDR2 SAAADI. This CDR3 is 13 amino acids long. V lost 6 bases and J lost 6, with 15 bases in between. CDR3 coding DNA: TGCGCCAGCAGAAACGGACAACGAGGCGAGCAGTACTTC. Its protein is CASRNGQRGEQYF.

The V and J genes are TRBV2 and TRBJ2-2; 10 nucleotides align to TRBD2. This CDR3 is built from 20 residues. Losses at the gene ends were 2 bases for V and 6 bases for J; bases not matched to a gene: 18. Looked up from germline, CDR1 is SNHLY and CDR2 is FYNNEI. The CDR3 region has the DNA TGTGCCAGCAGTGAACGGAGGCAGGGAGCTAGCGGGAGTCGGGCCGGGGAGCTGTTTTTT. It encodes CASSERRQGASGSRAGELFF.

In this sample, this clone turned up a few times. As DNA, the CDR3 is TGTGCCAGCAGTGAATCGGTAGACTACGAGCAGTACTTC. It yields the protein CASSESVDYEQYF. The chain joins TRBV2 to TRBJ2-7; no clear D gene. Germline CDR1 is SNHLY and CDR2 is FYNNEI. This CDR3 contains 13 residues. V was clipped by 2 bases and J by 3 bases, with 8 bases between them.

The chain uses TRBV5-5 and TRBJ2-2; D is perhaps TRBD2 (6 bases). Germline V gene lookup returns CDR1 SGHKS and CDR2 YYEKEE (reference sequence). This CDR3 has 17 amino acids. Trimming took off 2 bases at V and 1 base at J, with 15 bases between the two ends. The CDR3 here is CASSLRPGGLNTGELFF. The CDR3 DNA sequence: TGTGCCAGCAGCTTACGTCCCGGGGGATTGAACACCGGGGAGCTGTTTTTT.

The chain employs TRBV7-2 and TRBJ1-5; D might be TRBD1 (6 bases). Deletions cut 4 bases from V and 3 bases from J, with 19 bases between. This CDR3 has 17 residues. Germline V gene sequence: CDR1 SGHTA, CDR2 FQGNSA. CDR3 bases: TGTGCCAGCAGCTCCCTAGGGGGACCAGGAGTCAATCAGCCCCAGCATTTT. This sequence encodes CASSSLGGPGVNQPQHF.

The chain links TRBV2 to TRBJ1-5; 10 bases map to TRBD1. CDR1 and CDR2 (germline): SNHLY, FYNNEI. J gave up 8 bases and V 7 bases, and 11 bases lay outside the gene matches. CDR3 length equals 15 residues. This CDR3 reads CASTRDRGGREPQHF. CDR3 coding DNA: TGTGCCAGCACCCGGGACAGGGGCGGGAGAGAGCCCCAGCATTTT.

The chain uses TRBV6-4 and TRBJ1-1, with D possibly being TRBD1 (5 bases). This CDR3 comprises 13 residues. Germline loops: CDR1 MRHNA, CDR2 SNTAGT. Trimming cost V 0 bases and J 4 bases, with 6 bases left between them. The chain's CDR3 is CASSDSGATEAFF. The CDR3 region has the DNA TGTGCCAGCAGTGACTCTGGGGCCACTGAAGCTTTCTTT.

The CDR3 DNA follows: TGTGCCAGCTCACCCACAGCGCCGGGAGAAAAACTGTTTTTT. Its protein product is CASSPTAPGEKLFF. The chain joins TRBV18 to TRBJ1-4, with no clear D. Germline lookup yields CDR1 KGHSH and CDR2 LQKENI. This CDR3 spans 14 amino acids. Deletions cut 3 bases from V and 8 bases from J, with 13 bases between. Using reference TRBV18 and TRBJ1-4 for the parts outside the CDR3, the full variable domain is NAGVMQNPRHLVRRRGQEARLRCSPMKGHSHVYWYRQLPEEGLKFMVYLQKENIIDESGMPKERFSAEFPKEGPSILRIQQVVRGDSAAYFCASSPTAPGEKLFFGSGTQLSVL.

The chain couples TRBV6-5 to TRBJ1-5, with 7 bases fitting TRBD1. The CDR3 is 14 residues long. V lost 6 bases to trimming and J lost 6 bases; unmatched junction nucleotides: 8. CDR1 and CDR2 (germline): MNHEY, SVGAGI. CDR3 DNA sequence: TGTGCCAGCAGCCTTTCGACAGGGCTTCAGCCCCAGCATTTT. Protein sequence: CASSLSTGLQPQHF.